This TCR beta chain comes out of a study of brain T cells in children with intractable seizures. Study-wide results and limits: Absence of clones before surgery may stem from lower sequencing depth.

Only cases whose brain tissue showed the highest T cell transcript signatures were sequenced. Produced via immunoSEQ multiplex PCR; TCRdb's table is partial and in-frame only. This table holds 110,000 or so clones, 94% found once. Turning to this clone: What it binds is not known.

The CDR3 contains 11 residues. Trimming took 1 base from V and 11 from J, leaving 6 bases between them. Germline V gives CDR1 SGHRS, CDR2 YFSETQ. This rearrangement joins TRBV5-1 to TRBJ1-4; no clear D. The input for sequencing was peripheral blood, taken at surgery. This clonotype was sampled from a boy younger than two with hemimegalencephaly and intractable seizures. CDR3 amino acids: CASSLLGKLFF. The CDR3 DNA sequence: TGCGCCAGCAGCTTGTTGGGCAAACTGTTTTTT.